Each of the 30 T cell receptor beta chains below was sequenced from the same sample in a study of molecular identifiers for immune sequencing clone quantification. MiXCR, applied by TCRdb to the PCR reads, yields one record per CDR3 protein. The top ten hold approximately 0.8% of the sample, which has more than 250,000 distinct CDR3 sequences, over 20% seen once. Input material: naive CD8+ T cells from blood, with Jurkat cell RNA spiked in. The sample's subset: FACS-sorted CD8+CD4-CCR7+CD45RA+ naive T cells. These receptors were taken from a human donor in good health. Some libraries in this study had Jurkat cell RNA spiked in.

In its sample, this clonotype was seen many times. The CDR3 region has the DNA TGTGCCAGCCAGGGGACAGGGACGAGTACAGATACGCAGTATTTT. Its translation is CASQGTGTSTDTQYF. The rearrangement links TRBV6-2 or TRBV6-3 to TRBJ2-3, with 9 bases matching TRBD1. J was trimmed by 3 bases and V by 8 bases; bases with no gene match: 9. The CDR3 length is 15 residues. Per the germline V gene, CDR1 is MNHEY and CDR2 is SVGEGT.

Comment on this clonotype: This clone may be a read error of a much larger clone one base away. The CDR3 spells CASRLRDRDIYGQYF. The CDR3 DNA is TGTGCCAGCAGACTCCGGGACAGGGACATCTACGGGCAGTACTTC. This chain joins TRBV13 and TRBJ2-7; 9 bases map to TRBD1. The CDR3 spans 15 residues. From germline, CDR1 is PRHDT and CDR2 FYEKMQ (reference sequence).

The chain carries TRBV12-3 or TRBV12-4 and TRBJ2-2; the D is unclear. CDR3 length: 14 residues. Trimming removed 3 bases at V and 5 bases at J, with 10 bases between. This chain's CDR3 is CASSLISWTGELFF. CDR3 DNA: TGTGCCAGCAGTTTGATCTCGTGGACCGGGGAGCTGTTTTTT.

The J gene is TRBJ1-5, the V gene TRBV6-2 or TRBV6-3; possibly TRBD1 for D (5 bases). The V and J ends lost 3 bases and 6 bases respectively, with 21 bases between them. The CDR3 contains 17 residues. The V gene's germline CDR1 is MNHEY and CDR2 SVGEGT. The CDR3 DNA is TGTGCCAGCAGTTATTGGAGGGGACCGTTCTCTGGTCAGCCCCAGCATTTT. This sequence encodes CASSYWRGPFSGQPQHF.

This clonotype was picked up many times. The chain couples TRBV5-6 to TRBJ1-1; TRBD1 aligns across 8 bases. V was pared by 2 bases and J by 5 bases, with 11 bases of the junction left unmatched. This CDR3 contains 16 residues. Germline V lookup: CDR1 SGHDT, CDR2 YYEEEE. CDR3: CASSLIEQGGITEAFF. CDR3 nucleotides: TGTGCCAGCAGCTTAATAGAACAGGGGGGAATTACTGAAGCTTTCTTT.

This clonotype has at least ten counts. V is TRBV6-5 and J is TRBJ2-7; D is perhaps TRBD1 (7 bases). The CDR3 sequence is 13 residues long. The V and J ends lost 9 bases and 4 bases respectively, with 16 bases between them. Per germline, CDR1 MNHEY and CDR2 SVGAGI. For the CDR3, the DNA is TGTGCCAGTCGCTTCAGGGGGGATTACGAGCAGTACTTC. Its translation: CASRFRGDYEQYF.

This clonotype was found many times. This chain uses TRBV9 with TRBJ1-6; 9 bases are a match to TRBD1. CDR1 SGDLS and CDR2 YYNGEE come from the germline V gene. The CDR3 loop spans 15 amino acids. The ends lost 1 base at V and 5 bases at J; junction bases unmatched: 1. CDR3 sequence (DNA): TGTGCCAGCAGCGTAACAGGGGGCGATAATTCACCCCTCCACTTT. It encodes CASSVTGGDNSPLHF. The full variable domain, rest sourced from reference TRBV9 and TRBJ1-6, is DSGVTQTPKHLITATGQRVTLRCSPRSGDLSVYWYQQSLDQGLQFLIQYYNGEERAKGNILERFSAQQFPDLHSELNLSSLELGDSALYFCASSVTGGDNSPLHFGNGTRLTVT.

In its sample, this clonotype was seen many times. This sequence joins TRBV6-5 and TRBJ1-1; D call uncertain. Germline lookup yields CDR1 MNHEY and CDR2 SVGAGI. The CDR3 contains 13 residues. V lost 5 bases and J 4 bases, leaving 11 bases between the germline ends. Here the CDR3 DNA reads TGTGCCAGCAGTCCCCCGCGGTCCACTGAAGCTTTCTTT. Encoded protein: CASSPPRSTEAFF.

To note about this clonotype: A single base separates this from a much larger clone, so it may be a read error. This chain uses TRBV10-2 with TRBJ2-3, with TRBD2 matching 9 bases. Losses at the gene ends were 2 bases for V and 2 bases for J; bases not matched to a gene: 2. From germline, CDR1 is WSHSY and CDR2 SAAADI. This CDR3 is built from 15 residues. The CDR3 protein is CASSEASGATDTQYF. The CDR3 DNA reads as TGCGCCAGCAGTGAGGCTAGCGGGGCCACAGATACGCAGTATTTT.

Many counts were recorded for this clonotype. DNA for the CDR3: TGTGCCAGCTCCCCGGTCAGGGGTAGCTCCTACGAGCAGTACTTC. This sequence encodes CASSPVRGSSYEQYF. This chain links TRBV18 with TRBJ2-7; D may be TRBD1 (6 bases). The CDR3 runs 15 residues. CDR1 and CDR2 (germline): KGHSH, LQKENI. V lost 6 bases, J lost 0 bases, and 15 bases lay in between.

This clonotype was seen at least ten times. V usage is TRBV13 and J usage is TRBJ2-3; TRBD1 aligns across 8 bases. The CDR3 loop spans 15 amino acids. The germline gives CDR1 PRHDT, CDR2 FYEKMQ (reference sequence). V trimming: 1 base; J trimming: 5 bases; junction bases outside the gene matches: 5. CDR3 bases: TGTGCCAGCAGCTTAGACAGGGGGTCAGGAGATACGCAGTATTTT. Translating it yields CASSLDRGSGDTQYF.

This clonotype was counted many times. The J gene is TRBJ2-7, the V gene TRBV7-9, with D maybe TRBD1 (5 bases). V was trimmed by 5 bases and J by 5 bases, leaving 16 bases between them. The CDR3 length is 14 residues. CDR1 is SEHNR, CDR2 FQNEAQ, per germline (reference sequence). The CDR3 DNA reads as TGTGCCAGCAGCAGAAGTACAGGTTCGGACGAGCAGTACTTC. It specifies CASSRSTGSDEQYF.

The V gene is TRBV7-9, the J gene TRBJ2-7; D is perhaps TRBD2 (6 bases). CDR1 and CDR2 (germline): SEHNR, FQNEAQ (reference sequence). With 5 bases removed from V and 3 bases from J, the gap between germline ends came to 14 bases. CDR3 length: 14 amino acids. The CDR3 coding sequence is TGTGCCAGCAGCCGGGAGACAGCCCTCTACGAGCAGTACTTC. It is translated as CASSRETALYEQYF. Full variable domain (remainder filled in from reference TRBV7-9 and TRBJ2-7): DTGVSQNPRHKITKRGQNVTFRCDPISEHNRLYWYRQTLGQGPEFLTYFQNEAQLEKSRLLSDRFSAERPKGSFSTLEIQRTEQGDSAMYLCASSRETALYEQYFGPGTRLTVT.

The rearrangement links TRBV12-5 to TRBJ1-1; D is undetermined. The V end lost 1 base, the J end lost 1 base, and 4 bases lay between the germline ends. Looked up from germline, CDR1 is LGHNT and CDR2 is FRNRAP. This CDR3 spans 13 amino acids. The CDR3 DNA follows: TGTGCTAGTGGTTTGGGACCGAACACTGAAGCTTTCTTT. It codes for CASGLGPNTEAFF.

With respect to this clonotype: A much larger clone differs from this one at a single base, so this may be a read error. V is TRBV5-4 and J is TRBJ2-7; D is perhaps TRBD1 (5 bases). Trimming shortened V by 7 bases and J by 6 bases, and 20 bases separated the two germline ends. This CDR3 is built from 14 residues. CDR1 is SGHNT and CDR2 is YYREEE in the germline V gene (reference sequence). The CDR3 region is CASGSSTEAFEQYF. The CDR3 coding sequence is TGTGCCAGCGGCTCCTCGACAGAAGCTTTCGAGCAGTACTTC.

This clonotype has a handful of counts. V usage is TRBV11-2 and J usage is TRBJ2-7, with 13 bases lining up with TRBD2. Losses at the gene ends were 3 bases for V and 3 bases for J; bases not matched to a gene: 5. The CDR3 spans 16 residues. CDR1 and CDR2 (germline): SGHAT, FQNNGV. This CDR3 is CASSLSGLAGNYEQYF. CDR3 DNA: TGTGCCAGCAGCTTGTCGGGACTAGCGGGGAACTACGAGCAGTACTTC.

This clonotype was detected only a few times. This chain joins TRBV4-3 and TRBJ2-3, with D tentatively TRBD2 (5 bases). The CDR3 covers 17 residues. The V gene's germline CDR1 is LGHNA and CDR2 YSLEER. Between the trimmed V and J ends, which lost 1 base and 5 bases, there was a span of 19 bases. The CDR3 spells CASSQGRWESDEDTQYF. In DNA form, the CDR3 reads TGCGCCAGCAGCCAAGGGAGGTGGGAGTCTGATGAAGATACGCAGTATTTT.

A word on this clonotype: An end of the junction does not agree with germline; a read error may underlie this. The gene calls are TRBV11-2 and TRBJ1-4; D ambiguous. Germline V gene sequence: CDR1 SGHAT, CDR2 FQNNGV. The CDR3 runs 16 residues. Here the CDR3 DNA reads TGTGCCAGCAGCATAGATGGTGGCAGCCTAAATGAAAAACTGTTTTTT. This codes for CASSIDGGSLNEKLFF.

This clonotype was seen many times. This chain connects TRBV29-1 to TRBJ2-7; the match to TRBD2 covers 8 bases. V shed 7 bases, J shed 4 bases, and the junction held 6 bases outside the gene matches. CDR3 length equals 12 residues. Per germline, CDR1 SQVTM and CDR2 ANQGSEA. CDR3 sequence reads: CSGGRTGYEQYF. The CDR3 coding sequence is TGCAGCGGCGGGAGGACTGGGTACGAGCAGTACTTC.

This clonotype was counted ten times or more. The chain joins TRBV19 to TRBJ1-1; D is ambiguous. Germline CDR1 LNHDA, CDR2 SQIVND (reference sequence). V was cut by 3 bases and J by 1 base, with 9 bases left in between. The CDR3 length is 14 residues. The CDR3 DNA is TGTGCCAGTAGTATGGACTCTGCGAACACTGAAGCTTTCTTT. Residues: CASSMDSANTEAFF.

As to this clonotype: The missing conserved phenylalanine or tryptophan at the end of this CDR3 makes a read error likely. The V and J genes are TRBV13 and TRBJ2-7, with 9 bases lining up with TRBD1. The CDR3 length is 15 residues. From germline, CDR1 is PRHDT and CDR2 FYEKMQ (reference sequence). The CDR3 nucleotides are TGTGCCAGTAGCTCAATTACAGGGGGCTTTGACGAGCAGTACCTC. Residues: CASSSITGGFDEQYL.

This clonotype was detected many times. The chain recombines TRBV6-1 with TRBJ2-7; D is possibly TRBD1 or TRBD2 (5 bases each). The V end was cut by 3 bases, the J end by 3 bases, with 21 bases between. The CDR3 has 17 residues. Germline V gene lookup returns CDR1 MNHNS and CDR2 SASEGT. The CDR3 DNA reads as TGTGCCAGCAGTGAGACCAGGGACCGCCTGGGTATCTACGAGCAGTACTTC. It yields the protein CASSETRDRLGIYEQYF.

The V call is TRBV7-6, the J call TRBJ2-3; possible D gene TRBD1, 5 bases. Trimming took off 2 bases at V and 0 bases at J, with 18 bases between the two ends. This CDR3 is built from 18 residues. Germline CDR1 is SGHVS and CDR2 is FNYEAQ. The CDR3 loop reads CASSLNRLGLSSTDTQYF. In nucleotides, the CDR3 is TGTGCCAGCAGCTTAAATAGGCTGGGGCTTTCTAGCACAGATACGCAGTATTTT.

This clonotype was picked up many times. J is TRBJ1-5 and V is TRBV6-5; 7 bases are a match to TRBD1. CDR3 size: 14 residues. Germline lookup yields CDR1 MNHEY and CDR2 SVGAGI. V lost 6 bases to trimming and J lost 0 bases; unmatched junction nucleotides: 2. CDR3 in DNA: TGTGCCAGCAGGGGGACAGCTAGCAATCAGCCCCAGCATTTT. Translating gives CASRGTASNQPQHF.

The rearrangement uses TRBV3-1 and TRBJ2-7; 7 nucleotides match TRBD1. J lost 4 bases, V lost 0 bases, and 18 bases had no gene match. Germline V CDR1 and CDR2: LGHDT, YNNKEL (reference sequence). The CDR3 is 19 residues long. CDR3 residues: CASSQEPTQTGTALYEQYF. In DNA form, the CDR3 reads TGTGCCAGCAGCCAAGAACCCACACAAACCGGGACAGCTTTATACGAGCAGTACTTC.

Note on this clonotype: Possible read error: a much larger clone is one base away. The chain is built from TRBV6-5 and TRBJ2-3; tentatively, D is TRBD1 (7 bases). Looked up from germline, CDR1 is MNHEY and CDR2 is SVGAGI. The CDR3 length is 15 residues. Trimming removed 5 bases at V and 5 bases at J, with 17 bases between. CDR3 sequence: CASSPTGVGGDTQYF. The DNA of the CDR3 is TGTGCCAGCAGTCCAACAGGGGTGGGGGGAGATACGCAGTATTTT.

This clonotype was recorded at least ten times. The V and J genes are TRBV4-1 and TRBJ1-2, with D maybe TRBD1 (6 bases). The V end lost 2 bases, the J end lost 4 bases, and 14 bases lay between the germline ends. Looked up from germline, CDR1 is MGHRA and CDR2 is YSYEKL. There are 15 residues in the CDR3. The CDR3 nucleotides read TGCGCCAGCAGCCAAAAAGCGGGACAAATCTATGGCTACACCTTC. The encoded protein is CASSQKAGQIYGYTF.

Ten or more counts support this clonotype. This chain links TRBV6-2 or TRBV6-3 with TRBJ2-7, with D perhaps TRBD2 (5 bases). The ends were cut back, 5 bases at V and 0 bases at J, with 11 bases in the middle. The CDR3 is 14 residues long. Germline V CDR1 and CDR2: MNHEY, SVGEGT. The CDR3 region has the DNA TGTGCCAGCAGTAACGGGGTGAACTCCTACGAGCAGTACTTC. Translation: CASSNGVNSYEQYF.

This clonotype was recorded many times. The gene calls are TRBV7-2 and TRBJ1-2, with 10 positions matching TRBD1. The CDR3 runs 15 residues. With 3 bases clipped from V and 8 bases from J, the junction kept 9 bases outside the gene matches. Per germline, CDR1 SGHTA and CDR2 FQGNSA. The CDR3 DNA reads TGTGCCAGCAGCTTCCCCCGGGACAGGGGCAGGGGCTACACCTTC. Amino acids: CASSFPRDRGRGYTF.

The sample holds one count of this clonotype. The chain carries TRBV25-1 and TRBJ2-7, with D perhaps matching TRBD1 (6 bases). V lost 2 bases to trimming and J lost 6 bases, with 17 bases between them. Germline lookup yields CDR1 MGHDK and CDR2 SYGVNS. This CDR3 has 15 amino acids. The CDR3 sequence: CASSEGGPLICEQYF. The CDR3 DNA is TGTGCCAGCAGTGAAGGGGGCCCACTTATTTGCGAGCAGTACTTC.